A single sample gave rise to the 15 T cell receptor beta chains below, sequenced in a study of T-cell memory formation after mild COVID-19. TCRdb fed the 5' RACE reads into MiXCR, producing one record per CDR3 protein. The table has roughly 310,000 distinct CDR3 sequences, less than 20% seen once; the top ten hold 22%. The sample comprised PBMCs or a T cell subset sorted from them (not recorded which). Source of these receptors: a man between 18 and 35 years old who had mild COVID-19 (a few samples of this study predate the infection). Cell type and time point are not known.

V gene TRBV11-2 combines with J gene TRBJ2-6; 11 positions match TRBD2. The ends lost 4 bases at V and 0 bases at J; junction bases unmatched: 14. The CDR3 length is 21 residues. Germline assignment: CDR1 SGHAT and CDR2 FQNNGV. CDR3 sequence (DNA): TGTGCCAGCAGCTCCCCTCGAATACTAGCGGGGGAGAGCTCTGGGGCCAACGTCCTGACTTTC. Encoded protein: CASSSPRILAGESSGANVLTF. The complete variable domain, with remaining parts taken from reference TRBV11-2 and TRBJ2-6, reads EAGVAQSPRYKIIEKRQSVAFWCNPISGHATLYWYQQILGQGPKLLIQFQNNGVVDDSQLPKDRFSAERLKGVDSTLKIQPAKLEDSAVYLCASSSPRILAGESSGANVLTFGAGSRLTVL.

A few counts support this clonotype. The chain couples TRBV6-5 to TRBJ1-4, with TRBD1 as a possible D gene (5 bases). In germline, CDR1 is MNHEY, CDR2 SVGAGI. CDR3 length equals 14 residues. Trimming removed 5 bases from V and 4 bases from J, with 11 bases in between. CDR3 DNA sequence: TGTGCCAGCAGTACCGACAGAAATAATGAAAAACTGTTTTTT. Its protein product is CASSTDRNNEKLFF.

V and J are TRBV29-1 and TRBJ1-1, with unresolved D. Trimming pared 7 bases from V and 4 bases from J, leaving 7 bases between. Germline assignment: CDR1 SQVTM and CDR2 ANQGSEA. The CDR3 is made up of 10 amino acids. This chain's CDR3 is CSGASTEAFF. The CDR3, as DNA: TGCAGCGGGGCGAGCACTGAAGCTTTCTTT.

This clonotype has just a few counts. The gene calls are TRBV28 and TRBJ1-6, with D possibly TRBD1 on 6 matching bases. The CDR3 length is 16 residues. V lost 4 bases, J lost 14 bases, and 24 bases lay in between. CDR1 and CDR2 (germline): MDHEN, SYDVKM. Here the CDR3 reads CASSSLGRDTPLSLHF. The CDR3 DNA reads TGTGCCAGCAGTTCTCTCGGCCGGGACACACCTCTTTCCCTCCACTTT.

This clonotype appeared a few times. This chain links TRBV6-5 with TRBJ2-7; D unclear. The CDR3 covers 13 residues. Germline V gene lookup returns CDR1 MNHEY and CDR2 SVGAGI. V shed 4 bases and J shed 3 bases, with 10 bases lying between them. The CDR3 here is CASSLTSNYEQYF. CDR3 coding DNA: TGTGCCAGCAGTTTAACCTCCAACTACGAGCAGTACTTC.

This clonotype has only a few counts. The chain joins TRBV20-1 to TRBJ1-2; TRBD1 aligns across 7 bases. There are 12 residues in the CDR3. V was pared by 2 bases and J by 10 bases, with 7 bases of the junction left unmatched. Germline CDR1 reads DFQATT; CDR2 reads SNEGSKA (reference sequence). The CDR3 bases are TGCAGTGCTAGAACAGGGGATTGGCCCTACACCTTC. Protein sequence: CSARTGDWPYTF.

This clonotype was counted only a few times. This chain connects TRBV6-2 or TRBV6-3 to TRBJ2-2; D may be TRBD1 or TRBD2 (5 bases each). The CDR3 is 15 residues long. Germline assignment: CDR1 MNHEY and CDR2 SVGEGT. Trimming removed 8 bases at V and 4 bases at J, with 17 bases between. The CDR3 nucleotides are TGTGCCAGCGGGACGCATCGAGCAGGCACCGGGGAGCTGTTTTTT. Its translation: CASGTHRAGTGELFF.

This rearrangement joins TRBV4-3 to TRBJ1-1; possible D gene TRBD1, 6 bases. Deletions cut 4 bases from V and 1 base from J, with 13 bases between. This CDR3 contains 15 residues. The germline gives CDR1 LGHNA, CDR2 YSLEER. The CDR3: CASSLGWGANTEAFF. In DNA, the CDR3 is TGCGCCAGCAGCCTGGGGTGGGGGGCGAACACTGAAGCTTTCTTT.

This clonotype has a count of ten or more. The V and J genes are TRBV7-2 and TRBJ2-1, with TRBD2 matching over 8 bases. Trimming removed 3 bases from V and 7 bases from J; junction bases left unmatched: 5. CDR1 and CDR2 from the germline V gene are SGHTA and FQGNSA. The CDR3 is 14 amino acids. The CDR3 spells CASSFWAGGNEQFF. The CDR3 coding sequence is TGTGCCAGCAGCTTTTGGGCGGGGGGAAATGAGCAGTTCTTC.

The table lists this clonotype with a few counts. The chain couples TRBV6-2 or TRBV6-3 to TRBJ2-1; D is unresolved. This CDR3 has 14 residues. The germline gives CDR1 MNHEY, CDR2 SVGEGT. The V and J ends lost 3 bases and 4 bases respectively, with 10 bases between them. The CDR3 coding sequence is TGTGCCAGCAGTTATCGGGCCACTTACAATGAGCAGTTCTTC. It specifies CASSYRATYNEQFF.

This clonotype was seen a few times. This sequence joins TRBV5-1 and TRBJ2-2; no clear D gene. The CDR3 runs to 15 residues. Germline values: CDR1 SGHRS, CDR2 YFSETQ. Trimming took off 0 bases at V and 7 bases at J, with 13 bases between the two ends. CDR3 amino acids: CASSLVVTQDGELFF. CDR3 bases: TGCGCCAGCAGCTTGGTAGTGACCCAGGACGGGGAGCTGTTTTTT.

The rearrangement links TRBV9 to TRBJ2-1; maybe TRBD2 (5 bases). V gave up 3 bases and J gave up 0 bases, with 10 bases separating them. This CDR3 has 15 amino acids. Germline CDR1 SGDLS, CDR2 YYNGEE. The CDR3 DNA reads as TGTGCCAGCAGCGCGGGCGCGGGCTCCTACAATGAGCAGTTCTTC. Residues: CASSAGAGSYNEQFF.

This clonotype was observed a few times. J is TRBJ1-6 and V is TRBV7-9; 7 positions match TRBD1. This CDR3 comprises 13 residues. Germline loops: CDR1 SEHNR, CDR2 FQNEAQ (reference sequence). V was pared by 2 bases and J by 8 bases, with 0 bases of the junction left unmatched. In nucleotides, the CDR3 is TGTGCCAGCAGCTTACAGGGGGATTCACCCCTCCACTTT. This translates into CASSLQGDSPLHF.

This clonotype was detected only a few times. This sequence joins TRBV6-1 and TRBJ1-2; D is perhaps TRBD1 (6 bases). The CDR3 covers 13 residues. Trimming took 4 bases from V and 4 from J, leaving 10 bases between them. Germline V gene sequence: CDR1 MNHNS, CDR2 SASEGT. CDR3 DNA: TGTGCCAGCAGTGTGGAACAGGGCTATGGCTACACCTTC. Translating it yields CASSVEQGYGYTF.

This clonotype was detected a few times. The gene calls are TRBV5-1 and TRBJ2-5; D may be TRBD2 (6 bases). The V and J ends lost 8 bases and 5 bases respectively, with 16 bases between them. The CDR3 spans 13 residues. Germline values: CDR1 SGHRS, CDR2 YFSETQ. CDR3 sequence reads: CASGIQRAETQYF. CDR3 DNA sequence: TGCGCCAGTGGGATCCAGCGGGCGGAGACCCAGTACTTC.